This T cell receptor (beta chain) derives from a study of blood T cell repertoires in COVID-19 (dated by TCRdb to between 2020 and 2021). Background for the entire study: Samples from collaborators originated in the United States, Italy and Spain and spanned both the acute and convalescent phases of COVID-19. The repertoires were made available in a free public database intended to serve as a resource for research on the immune response to SARS-CoV-2. Samples were obtained from the ongoing ImmuneRACE study (first 160 participants) and from some 1,200 subjects provided by 6 global collaborators. Where available, HLA class I and class II types were obtained from metadata supplied by the sample provider rather than from assay-based typing. The material from the prospective study consisted of cDNA or gDNA derived from T cells, B-cell-depleted T cells, or PBMCs. Deeply sampled blood TCRbeta repertoires from subjects exposed to, actively infected with, or recovered from COVID-19 were included in the dataset. Sample metadata almost always included a de-identified subject ID, COVID-19 status, age in years and sex. Here is what the overall study found, with its caveats: Clinical and demographic metadata were provided uncurated, with the amount varying by source and participant.

In Seattle, one collaborating source enrolled patients while the infection was active and tracked those patients longitudinally over the course of disease. The collaborating institutions used their own protocols to collect whole blood in K2EDTA tubes. Collaborator samples were shipped for TCRbeta analysis as frozen whole blood, isolated PBMCs, or DNA extracted from either sample type. V lost 0 bases and J lost 5 bases; the stretch between them is 8 bases long. From the cysteine up to the phenylalanine, the CDR3 has a length of 13 residues. The sequence is cut down to CDR3 DNA, 39 bases in frame from base 1. CDR1 and CDR2 (SGHNT, YYREEE) derive from the germline V gene (reference sequence). TCRbeta CDR3 regions were amplified from genomic DNA by means of the immunoSEQ Assay, a bias-controlled multiplex PCR. The paper's processing steps were these. Within the assay, amplification of reference gene primers was used to estimate how many nucleated cells each sample contained. Sequence reads were collapsed and filtered to measure the absolute abundance of every unique TCRbeta CDR3 rearrangement. For each sample, productive Simpson clonality was calculated by taking the square root of Simpson's diversity index across productive rearrangements. The source is immuneACCESS, and TCRdb retained only in-frame sequences with V and J called. Part of the clones is not carried over; for the studies checked, unresolved V genes explain less than half of this, and the remainder is unexplained. V and J calls and clone size are as listed in that table; D and trimming were resolved from the DNA. The sample data list more than 300,000 clones, and 70% to 90% of these were observed just once. 8% to 13% of the sample belongs to the ten largest clones.

Turning to this clone: Its antigen is still unknown. It has no much larger one-base neighbor in the sample; base qualities were not kept.

Sequenced sample: peripheral blood. The chain employs TRBV5-4 and TRBJ2-5, and TRBD2 may be the D gene, going by 5 matching bases. This TCR came from a woman aged 25 to 39 with COVID-19, enrolled during active disease. CDR3 region: CASSLARRETQYF. The sequence in DNA is TGTGCCAGCAGCTTGGCTAGGAGGGAGACCCAGTACTTC.